This record concerns one T cell receptor beta chain sequence. The antigen is not known. This specimen includes other DNA sequences encoding the same CDR3. The data originate from a study of cytomegalovirus exposure and HLA in healthy donors. Study-level information: Most donors, around 81% of a few hundred genotyped, fell in the Caucasian-associated ancestry cluster.

General observations from the study: Through in vitro validation, a few CMV-associated chains were shown to be specific for CMV antigens. Reportedly, a later analysis found an Asian-associated ancestry cluster had fewer N-insertions than the roughly 630-donor mean. A list of approximately 160 TCR beta chains associated with cytomegalovirus was given.

The CDR3 is made up of 10 amino acids. V shed 7 bases and J shed 3 bases, with 4 bases lying between them. Germline values: CDR1 SGHTS, CDR2 YDEGEE. 60 Vbeta and 13 Jbeta primers were used in PCR. Using immunoSEQ multiplex PCR, the repertoire was profiled, and TCRdb retains in-frame clones only, with some absent. This sample has about 160,000 clones, with approximately 84% found just once. The sequencing input was PBMCs. The chain carries TRBV5-8 and TRBJ1-2; D remains unclear. This TCR was sampled from a woman aged 40 to 50 in good health and CMV-seropositive. For the CDR3, the DNA is TGTGCCAGCGACTACTATGGCTACACCTTC. Translation: CASDYYGYTF.